The text below deals with one T cell receptor (beta chain). V dropped 2 bases and J dropped 5 bases, with 7 bases sitting between them. Germline-derived CDR1 and CDR2 are MDHEN and SYDVKM. The CDR3 runs 12 residues. This entry is derived from a study of cytomegalovirus exposure and HLA in healthy donors. The data were produced by immunoSEQ multiplex PCR, yet TCRdb's version contains in-frame clones alone and is incomplete. The sample holds approximately 98,000 clones, 70% to 90% seen once. Sequencing was done on a sample of PBMCs. The source is a woman younger than 30 in good health and CMV-seronegative. The chain carries TRBV28 and TRBJ2-7, with D possibly TRBD2 on 5 matching bases. CDR3 amino acids: CASSLRGNEQYF. The CDR3 DNA follows: TGTGCCAGCAGTTTAAGAGGGAACGAGCAGTACTTC.